Sequencing of this TCR beta chain was carried out in a study of shared clonotypes between healthy human individuals. Whole-study context: Each donor's CD8 memory used one plate, CD8 naive two, each CD4 subset three. Overall study findings and caveats: About 5% of naive CD4 clonotypes were common to a handful of donors.

Of note for this clone: Its antigen is undetermined.

Naive CD8 cells lacked CD45RO, underwent positive selection for CCR7 and left out terminally differentiated effector memory CD45RA+ cells. Clones were read by immunoSEQ multiplex PCR, and TCRdb kept only the in-frame ones, dropping some. The sample consists of about 2.1 million clones, approximately 92% of them appearing once. Germline assignment: CDR1 MNHEY and CDR2 SMNVEV (reference sequence). CDR3 length: 12 residues. V was pared by 2 bases and J by 6 bases, with 8 bases between. The receptor was isolated from a man in his late teens or twenties in good health. Some clones in this sample may be carry-over from other donors' samples. The V call is TRBV27, the J call TRBJ2-7; D gene unclear. The source material was naive CD8+ T cells from PBMCs. CDR3 bases: TGTGCCAGCAGTTTACACGGAAGCGAGCAGTACTTC. Its protein product is CASSLHGSEQYF.